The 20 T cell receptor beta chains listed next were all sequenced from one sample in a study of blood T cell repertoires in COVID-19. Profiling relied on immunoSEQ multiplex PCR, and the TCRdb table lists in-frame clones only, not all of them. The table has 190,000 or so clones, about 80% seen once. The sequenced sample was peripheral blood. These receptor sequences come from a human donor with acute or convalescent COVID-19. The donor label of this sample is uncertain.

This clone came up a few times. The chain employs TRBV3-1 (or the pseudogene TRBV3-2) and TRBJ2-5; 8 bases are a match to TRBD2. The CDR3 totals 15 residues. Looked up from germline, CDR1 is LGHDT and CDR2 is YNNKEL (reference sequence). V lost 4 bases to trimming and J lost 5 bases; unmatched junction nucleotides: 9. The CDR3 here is CASSPFSGTGETQYF. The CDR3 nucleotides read TGTGCCAGCAGCCCTTTTAGCGGGACGGGGGAGACCCAGTACTTC.

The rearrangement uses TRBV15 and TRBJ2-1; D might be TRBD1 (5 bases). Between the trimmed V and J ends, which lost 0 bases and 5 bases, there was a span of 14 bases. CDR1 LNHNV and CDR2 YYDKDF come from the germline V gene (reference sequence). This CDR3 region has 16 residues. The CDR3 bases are TGTGCCACCAGCAGAGAGTCGGTGGGGCCCGACAATGAGCAGTTCTTC. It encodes CATSRESVGPDNEQFF.

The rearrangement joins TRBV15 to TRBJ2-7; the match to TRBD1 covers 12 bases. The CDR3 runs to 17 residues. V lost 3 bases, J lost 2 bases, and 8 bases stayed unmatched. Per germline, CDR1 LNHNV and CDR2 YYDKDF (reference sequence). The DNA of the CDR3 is TGTGCCACCAGCAGGGGACAGGGGGCCTCGGGCCCCTACGAGCAGTACTTC. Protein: CATSRGQGASGPYEQYF.

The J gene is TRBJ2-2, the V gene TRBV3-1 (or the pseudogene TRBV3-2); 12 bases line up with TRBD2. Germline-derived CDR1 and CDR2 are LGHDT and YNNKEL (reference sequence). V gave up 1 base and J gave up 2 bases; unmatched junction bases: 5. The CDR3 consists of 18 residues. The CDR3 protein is CASSQGLAGVANTGELFF. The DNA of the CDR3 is TGTGCCAGCAGCCAAGGACTAGCGGGAGTAGCAAACACCGGGGAGCTGTTTTTT.

The CDR3 sequence: CASTFSGAYEQYF. In DNA, the CDR3 is TGTGCCAGCACCTTCAGCGGGGCCTACGAGCAGTACTTC. This chain joins TRBV12-3 or TRBV12-4 and TRBJ2-7; 7 nucleotides match TRBD2. The V and J ends lost 7 bases and 2 bases, in that order; junction bases with no gene match: 5. This CDR3 contains 13 residues.

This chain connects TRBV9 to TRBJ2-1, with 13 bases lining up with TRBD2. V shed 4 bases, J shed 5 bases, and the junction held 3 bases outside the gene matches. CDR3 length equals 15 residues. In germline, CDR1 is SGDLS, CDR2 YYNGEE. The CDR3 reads CASSPGTSGNNEQFF. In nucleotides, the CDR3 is TGTGCCAGCAGCCCTGGGACTAGCGGGAACAATGAGCAGTTCTTC.

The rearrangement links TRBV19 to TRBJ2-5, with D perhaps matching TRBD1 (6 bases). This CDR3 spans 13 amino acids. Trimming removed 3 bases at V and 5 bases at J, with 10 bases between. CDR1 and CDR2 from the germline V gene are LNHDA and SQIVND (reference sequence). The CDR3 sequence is CASSMQGWETQYF. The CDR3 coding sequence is TGTGCCAGTAGTATGCAGGGGTGGGAGACCCAGTACTTC.

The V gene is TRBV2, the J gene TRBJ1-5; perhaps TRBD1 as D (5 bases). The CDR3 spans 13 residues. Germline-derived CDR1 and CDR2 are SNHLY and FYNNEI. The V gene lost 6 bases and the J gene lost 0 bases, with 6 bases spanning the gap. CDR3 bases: TGTGCCAGCAGGACAGATAGCAATCAGCCCCAGCATTTT. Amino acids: CASRTDSNQPQHF. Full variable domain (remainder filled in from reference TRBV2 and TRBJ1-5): EPEVTQTPSHQVTQMGQEVILRCVPISNHLYFYWYRQILGQKVEFLVSFYNNEISEKSEIFDDQFSVERPDGSNFTLKIRSTKLEDSAMYFCASRTDSNQPQHFGDGTRLSIL.

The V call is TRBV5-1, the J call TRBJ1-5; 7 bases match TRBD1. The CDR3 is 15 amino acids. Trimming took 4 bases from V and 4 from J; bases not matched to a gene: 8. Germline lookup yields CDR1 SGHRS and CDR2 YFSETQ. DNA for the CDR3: TGCGCCAGCAGCCCTGGGGACAGAGATAATCAGCCCCAGCATTTT. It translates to CASSPGDRDNQPQHF.

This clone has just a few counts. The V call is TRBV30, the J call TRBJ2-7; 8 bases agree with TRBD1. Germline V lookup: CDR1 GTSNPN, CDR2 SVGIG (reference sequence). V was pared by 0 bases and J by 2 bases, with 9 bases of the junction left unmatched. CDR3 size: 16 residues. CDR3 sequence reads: CAWSVRVDRGTYEQYF. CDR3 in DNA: TGTGCCTGGAGTGTAAGGGTTGACAGGGGAACCTACGAGCAGTACTTC.

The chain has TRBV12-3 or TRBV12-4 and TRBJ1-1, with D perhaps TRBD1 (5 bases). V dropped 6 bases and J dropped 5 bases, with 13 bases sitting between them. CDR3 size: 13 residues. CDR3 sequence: CASRPGPGTEAFF. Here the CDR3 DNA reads TGTGCCAGCAGACCAGGGCCGGGTACTGAAGCTTTCTTT.

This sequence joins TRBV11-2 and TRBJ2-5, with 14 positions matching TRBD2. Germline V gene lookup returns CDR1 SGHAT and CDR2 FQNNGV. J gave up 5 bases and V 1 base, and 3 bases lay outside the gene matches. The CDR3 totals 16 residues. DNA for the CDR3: TGTGCCAGCAGCTTAGTGGGACTAGCGGGAGTGGAGACCCAGTACTTC. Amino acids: CASSLVGLAGVETQYF.

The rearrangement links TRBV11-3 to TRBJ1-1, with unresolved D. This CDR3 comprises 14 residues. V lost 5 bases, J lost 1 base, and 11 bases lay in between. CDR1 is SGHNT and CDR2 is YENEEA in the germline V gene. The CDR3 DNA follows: TGTGCCAGCAGCCAGGACGGAGGGAACACTGAAGCTTTCTTT. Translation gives CASSQDGGNTEAFF.

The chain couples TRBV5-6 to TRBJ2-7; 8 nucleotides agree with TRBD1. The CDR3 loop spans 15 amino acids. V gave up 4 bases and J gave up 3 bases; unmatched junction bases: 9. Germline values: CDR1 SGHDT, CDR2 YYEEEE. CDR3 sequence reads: CASSPLTGAGYEQYF. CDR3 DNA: TGTGCCAGCAGCCCACTGACAGGGGCTGGCTACGAGCAGTACTTC.

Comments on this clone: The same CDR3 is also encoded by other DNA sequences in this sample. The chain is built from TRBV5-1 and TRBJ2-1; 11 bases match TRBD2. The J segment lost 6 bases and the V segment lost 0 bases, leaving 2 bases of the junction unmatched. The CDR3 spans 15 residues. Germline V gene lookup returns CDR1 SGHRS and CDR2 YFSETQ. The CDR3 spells CASSLGLAGGNEQFF. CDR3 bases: TGCGCCAGCAGCTTGGGGCTAGCGGGAGGCAATGAGCAGTTCTTC.

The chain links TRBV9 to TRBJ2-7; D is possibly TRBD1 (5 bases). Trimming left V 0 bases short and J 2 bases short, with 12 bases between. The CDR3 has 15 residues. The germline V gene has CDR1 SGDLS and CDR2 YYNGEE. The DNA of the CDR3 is TGTGCCAGCAGCGTAGGGCAGGACATAGCCTACGAGCAGTACTTC. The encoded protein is CASSVGQDIAYEQYF.

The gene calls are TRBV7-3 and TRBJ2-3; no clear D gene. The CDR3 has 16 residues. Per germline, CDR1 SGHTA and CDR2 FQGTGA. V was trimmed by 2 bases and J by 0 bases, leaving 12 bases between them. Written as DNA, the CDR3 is TGTGCCAGCAGCTTAGGGCCCACCTCTAGCACAGATACGCAGTATTTT. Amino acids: CASSLGPTSSTDTQYF.

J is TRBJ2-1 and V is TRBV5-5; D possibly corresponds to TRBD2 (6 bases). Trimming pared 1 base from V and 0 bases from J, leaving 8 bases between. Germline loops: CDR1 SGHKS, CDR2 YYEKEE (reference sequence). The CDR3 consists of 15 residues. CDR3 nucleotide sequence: TGTGCCAGCAGCTTGATAGCGGTCTCCTACAATGAGCAGTTCTTC. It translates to CASSLIAVSYNEQFF. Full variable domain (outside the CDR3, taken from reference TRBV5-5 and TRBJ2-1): DAGVTQSPTHLIKTRGQQVTLRCSPISGHKSVSWYQQVLGQGPQFIFQYYEKEERGRGNFPDRFSARQFPNYSSELNVNALLLGDSALYLCASSLIAVSYNEQFFGPGTRLTVL.

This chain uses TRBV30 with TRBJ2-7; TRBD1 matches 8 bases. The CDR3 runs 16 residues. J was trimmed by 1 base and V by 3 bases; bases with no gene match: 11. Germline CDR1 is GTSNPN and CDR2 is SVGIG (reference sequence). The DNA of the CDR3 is TGTGCCTGGAGCGGCCCCGGACAGGGTGTATCCTACGAGCAGTACTTC. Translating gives CAWSGPGQGVSYEQYF.

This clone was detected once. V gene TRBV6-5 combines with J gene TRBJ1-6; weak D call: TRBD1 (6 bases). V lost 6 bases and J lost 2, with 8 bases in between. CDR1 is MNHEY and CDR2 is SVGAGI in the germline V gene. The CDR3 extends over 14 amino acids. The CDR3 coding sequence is TGTGCCAGCAGGGACAGTCCCTATAATTCACCCCTCCACTTT. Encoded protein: CASRDSPYNSPLHF.